The present T cell receptor (beta chain) was sequenced within a study of siplizumab effects on memory and regulatory T cells. Findings of the study overall: Alloreactive sequences traceable to unstimulated CD4+ memory cells declined significantly under siplizumab. Siplizumab cultures yielded proliferating Tregs whose suppressive function was not confirmed. Unstimulated naive T cells seemed to show more diversity than memory cells did, and they also seemed to be among the major contributors to the alloresponse.

Trimming left V 3 bases short and J 8 bases short, with 7 bases between. CDR3 length equals 11 residues. Germline V CDR1 and CDR2: GTSNPN, SVGIG (reference sequence). Here immunoSEQ multiplex PCR was the method, and the copy in TCRdb shows in-frame clones only, minus some. The profile covers about 97,000 clones, with around 90% appearing a single time and about 12% taken by the ten largest. Comments on this clone: Antigen unknown.

Sequencing was performed on non-Treg CD4+ T cells sorted from blood. The clonotype comes from a human donor in good health. J is TRBJ1-4 and V is TRBV30; D not resolved. Here the CDR3 reads CAWSRREKLFF. The CDR3 nucleotides read TGTGCCTGGAGCAGGCGAGAAAAACTGTTTTTT.